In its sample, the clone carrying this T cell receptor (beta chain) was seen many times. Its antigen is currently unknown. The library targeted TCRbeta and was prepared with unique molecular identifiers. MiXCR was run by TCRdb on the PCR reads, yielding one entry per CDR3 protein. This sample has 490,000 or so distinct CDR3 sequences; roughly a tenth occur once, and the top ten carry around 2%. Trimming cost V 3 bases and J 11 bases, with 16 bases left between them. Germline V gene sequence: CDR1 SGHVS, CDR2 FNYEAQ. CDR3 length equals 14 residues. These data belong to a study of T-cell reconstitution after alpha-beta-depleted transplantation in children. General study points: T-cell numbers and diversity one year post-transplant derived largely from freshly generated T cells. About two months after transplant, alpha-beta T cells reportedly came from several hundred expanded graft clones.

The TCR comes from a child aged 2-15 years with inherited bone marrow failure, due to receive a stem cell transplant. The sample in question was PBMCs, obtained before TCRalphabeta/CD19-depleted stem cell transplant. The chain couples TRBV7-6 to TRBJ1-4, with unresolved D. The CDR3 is CASSLILEGKKLFF. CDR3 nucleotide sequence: TGTGCCAGCAGCTTGATTCTCGAAGGGAAGAAACTGTTTTTT.